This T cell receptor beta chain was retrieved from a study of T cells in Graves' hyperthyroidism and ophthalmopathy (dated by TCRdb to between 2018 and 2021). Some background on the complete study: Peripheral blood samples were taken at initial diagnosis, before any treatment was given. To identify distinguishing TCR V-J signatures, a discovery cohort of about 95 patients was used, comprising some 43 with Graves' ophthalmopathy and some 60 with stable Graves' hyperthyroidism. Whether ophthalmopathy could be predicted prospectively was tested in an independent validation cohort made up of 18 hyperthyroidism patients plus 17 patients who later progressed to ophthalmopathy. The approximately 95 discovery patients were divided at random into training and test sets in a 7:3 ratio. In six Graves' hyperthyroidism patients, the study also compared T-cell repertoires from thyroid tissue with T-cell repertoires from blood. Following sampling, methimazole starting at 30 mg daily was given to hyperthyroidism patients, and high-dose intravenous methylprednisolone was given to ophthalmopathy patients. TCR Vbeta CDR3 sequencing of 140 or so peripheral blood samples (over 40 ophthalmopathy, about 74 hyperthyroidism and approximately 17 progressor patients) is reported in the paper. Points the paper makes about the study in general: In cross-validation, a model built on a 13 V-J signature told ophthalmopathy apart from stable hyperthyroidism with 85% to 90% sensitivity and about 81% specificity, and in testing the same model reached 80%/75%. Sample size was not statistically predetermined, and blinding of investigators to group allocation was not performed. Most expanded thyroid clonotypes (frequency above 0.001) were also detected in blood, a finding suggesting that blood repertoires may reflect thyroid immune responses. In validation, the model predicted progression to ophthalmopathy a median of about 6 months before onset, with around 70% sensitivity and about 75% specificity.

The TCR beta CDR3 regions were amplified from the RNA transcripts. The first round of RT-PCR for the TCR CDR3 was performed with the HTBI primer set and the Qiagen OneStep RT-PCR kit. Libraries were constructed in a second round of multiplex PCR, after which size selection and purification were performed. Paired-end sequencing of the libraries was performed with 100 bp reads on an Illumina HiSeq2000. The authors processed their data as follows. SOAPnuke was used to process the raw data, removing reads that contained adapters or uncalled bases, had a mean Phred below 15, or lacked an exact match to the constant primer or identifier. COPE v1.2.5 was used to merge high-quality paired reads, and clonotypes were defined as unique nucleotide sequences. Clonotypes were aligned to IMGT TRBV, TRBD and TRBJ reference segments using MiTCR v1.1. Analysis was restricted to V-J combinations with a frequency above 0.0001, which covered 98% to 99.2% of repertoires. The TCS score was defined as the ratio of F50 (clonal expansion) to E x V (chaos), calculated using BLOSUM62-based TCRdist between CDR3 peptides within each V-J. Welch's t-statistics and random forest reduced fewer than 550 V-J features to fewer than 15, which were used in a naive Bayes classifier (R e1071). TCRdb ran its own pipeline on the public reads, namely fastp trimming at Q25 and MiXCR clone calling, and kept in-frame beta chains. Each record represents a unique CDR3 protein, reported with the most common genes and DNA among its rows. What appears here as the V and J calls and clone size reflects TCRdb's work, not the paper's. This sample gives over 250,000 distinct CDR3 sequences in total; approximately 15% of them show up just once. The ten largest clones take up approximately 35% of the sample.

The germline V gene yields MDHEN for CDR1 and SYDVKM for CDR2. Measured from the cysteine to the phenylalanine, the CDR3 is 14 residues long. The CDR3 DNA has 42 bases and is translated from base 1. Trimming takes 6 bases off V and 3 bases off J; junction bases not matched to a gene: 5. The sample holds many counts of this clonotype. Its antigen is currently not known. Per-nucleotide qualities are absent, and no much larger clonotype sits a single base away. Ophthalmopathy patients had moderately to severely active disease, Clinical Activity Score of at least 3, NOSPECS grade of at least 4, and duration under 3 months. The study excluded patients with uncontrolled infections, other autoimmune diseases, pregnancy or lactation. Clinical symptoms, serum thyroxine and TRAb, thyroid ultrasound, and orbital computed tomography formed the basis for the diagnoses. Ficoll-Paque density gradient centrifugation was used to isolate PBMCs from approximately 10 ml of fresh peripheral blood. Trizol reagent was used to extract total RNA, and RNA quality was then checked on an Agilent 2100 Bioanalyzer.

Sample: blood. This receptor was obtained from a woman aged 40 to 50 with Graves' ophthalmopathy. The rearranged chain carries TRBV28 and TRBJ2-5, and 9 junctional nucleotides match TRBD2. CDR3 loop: CASSPIAGEETQYF. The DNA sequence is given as TGTGCCAGCAGCCCTATAGCGGGAGAAGAGACCCAGTACTTC.